The next 23 T cell receptor beta chains were all read from a single sample in a study of T-cell memory formation after mild COVID-19. TCRdb reanalysed the 5' RACE reads using MiXCR and keeps one entry per CDR3 protein. The sample has about 620,000 distinct CDR3 sequences, around 17% seen once. Sequencing input: PBMCs or a T cell subset sorted from them (not recorded which). These receptors came from an adult woman who had mild COVID-19 (a few samples of this study predate the infection). Cell type and time point are not known.

This clonotype was picked up many times. The V and J genes are TRBV4-3 and TRBJ2-1, with TRBD1 matching over 7 bases. The CDR3 sequence is 15 residues long. Per germline, CDR1 LGHNA and CDR2 YSLEER. The V segment lost 1 base and the J segment 7 bases; nucleotides outside the gene matches: 7. CDR3 coding DNA: TGCGCCAGCAGCCAAGTGACAGGGTGGTCGAATGAGCAGTTCTTC. It is translated as CASSQVTGWSNEQFF.

In this sample, this clonotype turned up a few times. The chain has TRBV6-5 and TRBJ1-6; 7 bases are a match to TRBD1. V trimming: 6 bases; J trimming: 6 bases; junction bases outside the gene matches: 11. The CDR3 has 16 amino acids. Germline V CDR1 and CDR2: MNHEY, SVGAGI. The CDR3 region is CASSNPTGVVNSPLHF. For the CDR3, the DNA is TGTGCCAGCAGCAATCCTACAGGGGTGGTTAATTCACCCCTCCACTTT.

V and J are TRBV5-1 and TRBJ2-7; 12 bases are shared with TRBD2. There are 14 residues in the CDR3. Germline V gene sequence: CDR1 SGHRS, CDR2 YFSETQ. Germline trimming cut 4 bases from V and 3 bases from J; bases unmatched to any gene: 2. CDR3 loop: CASSPSGGDYEQYF. CDR3 DNA: TGCGCCAGCAGCCCTAGCGGGGGGGACTACGAGCAGTACTTC.

V gene TRBV14 combines with J gene TRBJ2-5; 9 positions agree with TRBD1. Germline V gene lookup returns CDR1 SGHDN and CDR2 FVKESK. The trim removed 4 bases at V and 4 bases at J, leaving 4 bases unmatched. The CDR3 spans 14 residues. Here the CDR3 reads CASSPQGARETQYF. In DNA, the CDR3 is TGTGCCAGCAGCCCACAGGGGGCCCGAGAGACCCAGTACTTC. Based on the CDR3 plus reference TRBV14 and TRBJ2-5, the full variable domain is EAGVTQFPSHSVIEKGQTVTLRCDPISGHDNLYWYRRVMGKEIKFLLHFVKESKQDESGMPNNRFLAERTGGTYSTLKVQPAELEDSGVYFCASSPQGARETQYFGPGTRLLVL.

V is TRBV6-6 and J is TRBJ1-5; TRBD1 matches 8 bases. After removal of 0 bases from V and 0 bases from J, the junction contained 7 bases not matched to a gene. The length of the CDR3 is 18 residues. Germline CDR1 reads MNHNY; CDR2 reads SVGAGI (reference sequence). The CDR3 region is CASSYSGQGRNSNQPQHF. In nucleotides, the CDR3 is TGTGCCAGCAGTTACTCCGGACAGGGACGTAATAGCAATCAGCCCCAGCATTTT.

This clonotype was seen only a few times. This rearrangement joins TRBV19 to TRBJ1-5, with TRBD1 matching over 7 bases. With V trimmed by 8 bases and J by 5 bases, 3 bases remained unmatched. Germline assignment: CDR1 LNHDA and CDR2 SQIVND (reference sequence). This CDR3 is built from 12 residues. The CDR3 region has the DNA TGTGCCAGTTGCGACAGGGATCAGCCCCAGCATTTT. Translating it yields CASCDRDQPQHF.

This rearrangement joins TRBV4-2 to TRBJ2-7, with 10 bases matching TRBD1. The junction had 7 bases not matched to a gene; V was cut back by 4 bases and J by 4 bases. This CDR3 contains 15 residues. Germline V gene lookup returns CDR1 LGHNA and CDR2 YNFKEQ. CDR3 sequence: CASSRTGTGVYEQYF. The CDR3 nucleotides read TGTGCCAGCAGCCGAACCGGGACAGGGGTATACGAGCAGTACTTC.

This clonotype appeared a few times. V and J are TRBV6-1 and TRBJ1-1; D call uncertain. Looked up from germline, CDR1 is MNHNS and CDR2 is SASEGT. Between the trimmed V and J ends, which lost 1 base and 0 bases, there was a span of 12 bases. This CDR3 is 16 amino acids long. Here the CDR3 reads CASSEGRDRVNTEAFF. In nucleotides, the CDR3 is TGTGCCAGCAGTGAAGGGAGGGATAGGGTGAACACTGAAGCTTTCTTT.

The rearrangement links TRBV20-1 to TRBJ2-5; D is uncertain. V gave up 6 bases and J gave up 4 bases, with 9 bases separating them. Germline loops: CDR1 DFQATT, CDR2 SNEGSKA (reference sequence). This CDR3 comprises 11 residues. The CDR3 protein is CSAGPAETQYF. The DNA of the CDR3 is TGCAGTGCCGGACCCGCAGAGACCCAGTACTTC.

V is TRBV4-3 and J is TRBJ2-7; 8 bases match TRBD1. The CDR3 totals 15 residues. The V gene end was trimmed by 3 bases and the J gene end by 4 bases; junction bases not matched to a gene: 8. CDR1 is LGHNA, CDR2 YSLEER, per germline. The CDR3 nucleotides are TGCGCCAGCAGCCAGACCCGGACAGGGTCATACGAGCAGTACTTC. This sequence encodes CASSQTRTGSYEQYF.

This clonotype appeared a few times. The rearrangement uses TRBV5-1 and TRBJ2-3; 11 positions agree with TRBD2. This CDR3 has 18 residues. V trimming: 4 bases; J trimming: 4 bases; junction bases outside the gene matches: 14. Germline lookup yields CDR1 SGHRS and CDR2 YFSETQ. The CDR3 loop is CASSPPLTSGMAADTQYF. The CDR3 coding sequence is TGCGCCAGCAGCCCGCCCCTGACTAGCGGGATGGCGGCAGATACGCAGTATTTT. The whole variable domain, remainder taken from reference TRBV5-1 and TRBJ2-3, is KAGVTQTPRYLIKTRGQQVTLSCSPISGHRSVSWYQQTPGQGLQFLFEYFSETQRNKGNFPGRFSGRQFSNSRSEMNVSTLELGDSALYLCASSPPLTSGMAADTQYFGPGTRLTVL.

The chain combines TRBV7-8 with TRBJ2-1; unclear D gene. The length of the CDR3 is 13 residues. V gave up 1 base and J gave up 6 bases, with 7 bases separating them. Germline CDR1 and CDR2: SGHVS and FQNEAQ. The CDR3 nucleotides read TGTGCCAGCAGCTTAGGGCCCGGCAATGAGCAGTTCTTC. Amino acids: CASSLGPGNEQFF.

The J gene is TRBJ2-1, the V gene TRBV5-8; D not certain. Germline V gene sequence: CDR1 SGHTS, CDR2 YDEGEE. The CDR3 sequence is 13 residues long. Between the trimmed V and J ends, which lost 0 bases and 10 bases, there was a span of 11 bases. The CDR3 region has the DNA TGTGCCAGCAGCTTGGAAGGCCCCATCGAGCAGTTCTTC. It encodes CASSLEGPIEQFF.

This clonotype was counted a few times. The chain employs TRBV19 and TRBJ2-7; 9 bases align to TRBD1. V lost 4 bases, J lost 4 bases, and 5 bases stayed unmatched. Germline CDR1 reads LNHDA; CDR2 reads SQIVND (reference sequence). This CDR3 is built from 14 residues. This CDR3 is CASSSGDRVYEQYF. DNA of the CDR3: TGTGCCAGTAGTAGCGGGGACAGGGTATACGAGCAGTACTTC.

The V and J genes are TRBV6-5 and TRBJ2-2; possibly TRBD2 for D (5 bases). Trimming took off 6 bases at V and 8 bases at J, with 10 bases between the two ends. The CDR3 totals 12 residues. CDR1 is MNHEY and CDR2 is SVGAGI in the germline V gene. Here the CDR3 reads CASSKLAGELFF. DNA of the CDR3: TGTGCCAGCAGCAAGCTAGCTGGGGAGCTGTTTTTT.

The chain couples TRBV12-3 or TRBV12-4 to TRBJ2-7, with D possibly TRBD1 on 6 matching bases. The CDR3 totals 12 residues. V lost 3 bases and J 8 bases, leaving 11 bases between the germline ends. The CDR3 DNA reads as TGTGCCAGCAGTTTCTACAGGGACAAGCAGTACTTC. It codes for CASSFYRDKQYF.

This clonotype has more than one count but fewer than ten. The chain links TRBV2 to TRBJ2-2; D is uncertain. The CDR3 covers 16 residues. The germline gives CDR1 SNHLY, CDR2 FYNNEI. V lost 6 bases and J lost 2, with 16 bases in between. The CDR3 DNA sequence: TGTGCCAGCAGAAGGACCGAACTCTTCAACACCGGGGAGCTGTTTTTT. The encoded protein is CASRRTELFNTGELFF.

This clonotype was seen a handful of times. The chain carries TRBV3-1 and TRBJ2-1, with 12 bases fitting TRBD2. The ends lost 4 bases at V and 4 bases at J; junction bases unmatched: 11. Germline values: CDR1 LGHDT, CDR2 YNNKEL (reference sequence). This CDR3 contains 18 residues. CDR3 coding DNA: TGTGCCAGCAGCCCCGGACTAGCGGGACATCTGAGATACAATGAGCAGTTCTTC. Residues: CASSPGLAGHLRYNEQFF.

The rearrangement links TRBV4-2 to TRBJ2-3; 9 nucleotides agree with TRBD1. Germline V gene lookup returns CDR1 LGHNA and CDR2 YNFKEQ. V dropped 4 bases and J dropped 4; count of bases not matched to a gene: 6. The length of the CDR3 is 15 residues. The CDR3 sequence: CASSPLQGAADTQYF. The CDR3 nucleotides are TGTGCCAGCAGCCCATTACAGGGGGCTGCAGATACGCAGTATTTT.

The chain employs TRBV2 and TRBJ2-7, with 9 bases aligning to TRBD2. With V trimmed by 7 bases and J by 5 bases, 21 bases remained unmatched. CDR3 length: 18 amino acids. The V gene's germline CDR1 is SNHLY and CDR2 FYNNEI. In DNA, the CDR3 is TGTGCCAGCAATACCGACGGTGGGGTAGCGGGAGATCACCACGAGCAGTACTTC. This encodes CASNTDGGVAGDHHEQYF.

The chain carries TRBV2 and TRBJ2-7; perhaps TRBD2 as D (5 bases). Germline V gene lookup returns CDR1 SNHLY and CDR2 FYNNEI. Between the trimmed V and J ends, which lost 4 bases and 9 bases, there was a span of 22 bases. The CDR3 is 15 residues long. DNA for the CDR3: TGTGCCAGCAGTGCTGAAGGGAGTCCATTGGTGATGCAGTACTTC. Protein product: CASSAEGSPLVMQYF. The whole variable domain, filled in from reference TRBV2 and TRBJ2-7, reads EPEVTQTPSHQVTQMGQEVILRCVPISNHLYFYWYRQILGQKVEFLVSFYNNEISEKSEIFDDQFSVERPDGSNFTLKIRSTKLEDSAMYFCASSAEGSPLVMQYFGPGTRLTVT.

In this sample, this clonotype turned up a few times. The chain links TRBV5-1 to TRBJ2-1, with D unclear. Trimming took off 4 bases at V and 9 bases at J, with 20 bases between the two ends. The CDR3 spans 15 residues. CDR1 and CDR2 from the germline V gene are SGHRS and YFSETQ. CDR3: CASSRLGSFDGEQFF. Here the CDR3 DNA reads TGCGCCAGCAGCCGTCTAGGTTCCTTCGACGGTGAGCAGTTCTTC.

This clonotype was counted between two and nine times. The rearrangement links TRBV30 to TRBJ2-7; possibly TRBD1 for D (7 bases). This CDR3 is 14 amino acids long. In germline, CDR1 is GTSNPN, CDR2 SVGIG (reference sequence). V was shortened by 4 bases and J by 1 base, with 14 bases between the two germline ends. The CDR3, as DNA: TGTGCCTGGACCCCACCAGGGGGGTCCTACGAGCAGTACTTC. Amino acid sequence: CAWTPPGGSYEQYF.